The next 27 T cell receptor beta chains were all read from a single sample in a study of CD8 T cells in Susac syndrome. Reverse transcription of about 0.5 to 1 ug RNA used random hexamers. TCRdb recomputed calls from the immunoSEQ multiplex PCR reads with MiXCR, one row per CDR3 protein. This sample has roughly 160,000 distinct CDR3 sequences, with around 94% found just once. The sequenced material came from CD4+ T cells from PBMCs. The receptors were gathered from a human donor in good health.

This clonotype has only one observation. J is TRBJ1-2 and V is TRBV27; D not resolved. CDR3 length equals 13 residues. Germline CDR1 is MNHEY and CDR2 is SMNVEV (reference sequence). Trimming removed 5 bases at V and 1 base at J, with 8 bases between. CDR3 residues: CASSRNSNYGYTF. The CDR3 DNA reads as TGTGCCAGCAGTAGGAACAGTAACTATGGCTACACCTTC.

This clonotype came up once. V usage is TRBV5-1 and J usage is TRBJ1-1; D gene unclear. The CDR3 extends over 14 amino acids. V lost 6 bases and J 4 bases, leaving 16 bases between the germline ends. From germline, CDR1 is SGHRS and CDR2 YFSETQ. CDR3 residues: CASTLGREGTEAFF. CDR3 nucleotides: TGCGCCAGCACTCTCGGCCGGGAGGGCACTGAAGCTTTCTTT.

The rearrangement joins TRBV28 to TRBJ1-2; 8 positions match TRBD1. This CDR3 is built from 14 residues. V dropped 5 bases and J dropped 6; count of bases not matched to a gene: 8. Germline V gives CDR1 MDHEN, CDR2 SYDVKM. Written as DNA, the CDR3 is TGTGCCAGCAGTCCTGGACAGGGCTTAGATGGCTACACCTTC. It yields the protein CASSPGQGLDGYTF.

CDR3 sequence: CSVEAGVSAAFF. The CDR3 nucleotides are TGCAGCGTTGAAGCAGGGGTGAGTGCAGCTTTCTTT. This chain joins TRBV29-1 and TRBJ1-1; tentative D call: TRBD1 (6 bases). Germline-derived CDR1 and CDR2 are SQVTM and ANQGSEA. This CDR3 has 12 residues. Trimming shortened V by 1 base and J by 10 bases, and 13 bases separated the two germline ends.

This sequence joins TRBV9 and TRBJ2-7; D possibly corresponds to TRBD1 (5 bases). The CDR3 is 13 residues long. With 0 bases removed from V and 2 bases from J, the gap between germline ends came to 6 bases. CDR1 and CDR2 (germline): SGDLS, YYNGEE. This CDR3 is CASSVEGTYEQYF. In DNA form, the CDR3 reads TGTGCCAGCAGCGTAGAGGGGACCTACGAGCAGTACTTC.

J is TRBJ2-3 and V is TRBV15; D unresolved. The CDR3 length is 14 residues. The germline V gene encodes CDR1 LNHNV and CDR2 YYDKDF (reference sequence). Trimming removed 0 bases from V and 4 bases from J, with 8 bases in between. The CDR3 nucleotides are TGTGCCACCAGCAGAGATGGTCATTCAGATACGCAGTATTTT. This translates into CATSRDGHSDTQYF.

This sequence joins TRBV5-1 and TRBJ2-1, with no clear D. This CDR3 is built from 15 residues. In germline, CDR1 is SGHRS, CDR2 YFSETQ. V was trimmed by 4 bases and J by 0 bases, leaving 11 bases between them. The CDR3: CASSALESSYNEQFF. CDR3 bases: TGCGCCAGCAGCGCTCTAGAATCCTCCTACAATGAGCAGTTCTTC. Drawing the rest from reference TRBV5-1 and TRBJ2-1, the complete variable domain is KAGVTQTPRYLIKTRGQQVTLSCSPISGHRSVSWYQQTPGQGLQFLFEYFSETQRNKGNFPGRFSGRQFSNSRSEMNVSTLELGDSALYLCASSALESSYNEQFFGPGTRLTVL.

This clonotype showed up just once. The chain employs TRBV14 and TRBJ1-2; D uncertain. V was clipped by 4 bases and J by 7 bases, with 16 bases between them. Germline assignment: CDR1 SGHDN and CDR2 FVKESK. This CDR3 is built from 14 residues. The CDR3 sequence is CASSRRPTVGGYTF. CDR3 sequence (DNA): TGTGCCAGCAGCCGACGCCCTACGGTCGGTGGCTACACCTTC.

V usage is TRBV27 and J usage is TRBJ1-2; 8 nucleotides agree with TRBD1. In germline, CDR1 is MNHEY, CDR2 SMNVEV (reference sequence). The CDR3 has 15 residues. The V gene end was trimmed by 6 bases and the J gene end by 0 bases; junction bases not matched to a gene: 6. The CDR3 DNA reads TGTGCCAGCAGAGGACAGACAGGGGCTAACTATGGCTACACCTTC. Translation: CASRGQTGANYGYTF.

The chain couples TRBV6-2 or TRBV6-3 to TRBJ2-7; tentative D call: TRBD1 (5 bases). This CDR3 region has 14 residues. V lost 5 bases and J lost 2, with 13 bases in between. Per germline, CDR1 MNHEY and CDR2 SVGEGT. In nucleotides, the CDR3 is TGTGCCAGCAGTCGAAAGGGGCTAACCTACGAGCAGTACTTC. Its translation: CASSRKGLTYEQYF.

The V call is TRBV6-2 or TRBV6-3, the J call TRBJ2-1, with a possible D match to TRBD2 (5 bases). The CDR3 is 12 amino acids. Germline V CDR1 and CDR2: MNHEY, SVGEGT. Trimming took off 5 bases at V and 5 bases at J, with 7 bases between the two ends. This chain's CDR3 is CASSNGDNEQFF. The CDR3 DNA sequence: TGTGCCAGCAGTAACGGGGACAATGAGCAGTTCTTC.

The chain employs TRBV10-3 and TRBJ1-1; no clear D gene. V was cut by 10 bases and J by 3 bases, with 9 bases left in between. Germline CDR1 ENHRY, CDR2 SYGVKD. The CDR3 is 11 residues long. The CDR3 spells CATSGDTEAFF. CDR3 sequence (DNA): TGTGCCACCTCGGGAGACACTGAAGCTTTCTTT.

The chain recombines TRBV30 with TRBJ1-4; D possibly corresponds to TRBD1 (5 bases). The CDR3 loop spans 14 amino acids. V dropped 4 bases and J dropped 7 bases, with 16 bases sitting between them. Germline V gene sequence: CDR1 GTSNPN, CDR2 SVGIG (reference sequence). CDR3 in DNA: TGTGCCTGGAATAATAGGGGAGAAGGTGAAAAACTGTTTTTT. Translating gives CAWNNRGEGEKLFF.

This chain connects TRBV7-9 to TRBJ2-3; D might be TRBD1 (5 bases). V lost 0 bases and J 2 bases, leaving 9 bases between the germline ends. This CDR3 comprises 15 residues. CDR1 is SEHNR, CDR2 FQNEAQ, per germline (reference sequence). CDR3 DNA sequence: TGTGCCAGCAGCTTAGCCGAGACAGACACAGATACGCAGTATTTT. As protein: CASSLAETDTDTQYF.

The chain combines TRBV20-1 with TRBJ2-5; D is unclear. Germline CDR1 is DFQATT and CDR2 is SNEGSKA (reference sequence). Trimming left V 6 bases short and J 1 base short, with 0 bases between. The CDR3 runs 9 residues. Here the CDR3 reads CSAQETQYF. The CDR3 DNA reads as TGCAGTGCCCAAGAGACCCAGTACTTC.

The CDR3 sequence is CSVLRTAQETQYF. The CDR3 DNA follows: TGCAGCGTCCTCCGGACTGCACAAGAGACCCAGTACTTC. The chain couples TRBV29-1 to TRBJ2-5; maybe TRBD2 (5 bases). This CDR3 has 13 residues. Trimming shortened V by 6 bases and J by 2 bases, and 13 bases separated the two germline ends. The germline V gene encodes CDR1 SQVTM and CDR2 ANQGSEA.

This clonotype was seen only once. The rearrangement uses TRBV9 and TRBJ2-1; D not resolved. This CDR3 has 15 amino acids. CDR1 is SGDLS and CDR2 is YYNGEE in the germline V gene. Trimming removed 2 bases at V and 3 bases at J, with 12 bases between. CDR3 in amino acids: CASSVEGRFYNEQFF. CDR3 nucleotides: TGTGCCAGCAGCGTGGAAGGACGGTTCTACAATGAGCAGTTCTTC.

Only one count was recorded for this clonotype. The gene calls are TRBV7-9 and TRBJ2-5; the D is unclear. This CDR3 spans 13 amino acids. CDR1 is SEHNR and CDR2 is FQNEAQ in the germline V gene (reference sequence). Trimming took off 2 bases at V and 5 bases at J, with 9 bases between the two ends. The CDR3, as DNA: TGTGCCAGCAGCTTATTTTCACTGGAGACCCAGTACTTC. It is translated as CASSLFSLETQYF.

This chain joins TRBV4-3 and TRBJ2-6; D is unclear. Germline V gene sequence: CDR1 LGHNA, CDR2 YSLEER. The V gene lost 4 bases and the J gene lost 1 base, with 8 bases spanning the gap. This CDR3 is built from 15 residues. CDR3 DNA: TGCGCCAGCAGCCCAGTCACGTCTGGGGCCAACGTCCTGACTTTC. Protein product: CASSPVTSGANVLTF.

This clonotype appeared a single time. This chain connects TRBV12-3 or TRBV12-4 to TRBJ1-6, with D tentatively TRBD1 (5 bases). V was clipped by 9 bases and J by 3 bases, with 18 bases between them. The CDR3 is 16 amino acids. The CDR3 reads CASRGLLGLYNSPLHF. The CDR3 DNA reads TGTGCCAGTAGGGGACTCTTGGGCCTCTATAATTCACCCCTCCACTTT.

This clonotype was detected only once. V is TRBV4-2 and J is TRBJ2-1; 8 bases map to TRBD1. The CDR3 contains 13 residues. In germline, CDR1 is LGHNA, CDR2 YNFKEQ. The trim removed 8 bases at V and 8 bases at J, leaving 8 bases unmatched. CDR3 in amino acids: CASGQGDGDEQFF. DNA for the CDR3: TGTGCCAGCGGACAGGGTGATGGGGATGAGCAGTTCTTC.

The chain uses TRBV29-1 and TRBJ2-2; 10 nucleotides align to TRBD1. The junction had 6 bases not matched to a gene; V was cut back by 7 bases and J by 4 bases. This CDR3 spans 14 amino acids. Looked up from germline, CDR1 is SQVTM and CDR2 is ANQGSEA. In DNA form, the CDR3 reads TGCAGCGCTGACAGGGGGCAGAGCACCGGGGAGCTGTTTTTT. This gives the protein CSADRGQSTGELFF.

J is TRBJ1-5 and V is TRBV20-1, with no clear D. The CDR3 is 17 amino acids. The V end lost 2 bases, the J end lost 0 bases, and 17 bases lay between the germline ends. Germline lookup yields CDR1 DFQATT and CDR2 SNEGSKA (reference sequence). The CDR3 reads CSARRTSHLDSNQPQHF. The CDR3 bases are TGCAGTGCTAGACGAACCTCTCACTTGGATAGCAATCAGCCCCAGCATTTT.

This sequence joins TRBV20-1 and TRBJ1-1; weak D call: TRBD1 (6 bases). CDR1 and CDR2 (germline): DFQATT, SNEGSKA (reference sequence). This CDR3 comprises 12 residues. Between the trimmed V and J ends, which lost 6 bases and 4 bases, there was a span of 12 bases. CDR3: CSAEQGTTEAFF. CDR3 DNA sequence: TGCAGTGCAGAACAGGGTACCACTGAAGCTTTCTTT.

The chain couples TRBV30 to TRBJ2-7, with a possible D match to TRBD1 (5 bases). The ends were cut back, 2 bases at V and 3 bases at J, with 17 bases in the middle. Per germline, CDR1 GTSNPN and CDR2 SVGIG (reference sequence). The length of the CDR3 is 15 residues. The CDR3 here is CAWSRGSGAYYEQYF. The CDR3, as DNA: TGTGCCTGGAGTAGGGGCTCTGGGGCCTACTACGAGCAGTACTTC.

The rearrangement joins TRBV4-2 to TRBJ1-4, with D possibly matching TRBD1 (5 bases). The length of the CDR3 is 14 residues. Germline V lookup: CDR1 LGHNA, CDR2 YNFKEQ. V shed 4 bases and J shed 8 bases, with 14 bases lying between them. The CDR3 loop reads CASSPPGLDEKLFF. For the CDR3, the DNA is TGTGCCAGCAGCCCGCCGGGGCTTGACGAAAAACTGTTTTTT.

The chain recombines TRBV29-1 with TRBJ2-2; either TRBD1 or TRBD2 may fit D (5 bases each). This CDR3 is 14 amino acids long. Germline CDR1 SQVTM, CDR2 ANQGSEA. The V end lost 6 bases, the J end lost 9 bases, and 20 bases lay between the germline ends. CDR3: CSVLNGTAGRELFF. Written as DNA, the CDR3 is TGCAGCGTCCTCAACGGGACCGCCGGAAGGGAGCTGTTTTTT.